The present TCR beta chain was sequenced within a study of shared clonotypes between healthy human individuals. Unsorted PBMC DNA underwent sequencing on ten immunoSEQ deep assay plates. Authors' analysis steps: ImmunoSEQ yielded junction-only sequences lacking quality scores, so filtering differed. The method was immunoSEQ multiplex PCR; TCRdb's version includes in-frame clones alone and lacks a portion of them. That table supplies the V and J calls and clone size; D and trimming were determined from the DNA. The sample includes over 400,000 clones, about 72% of them seen just once. Remarks on this clone: Its target is not known. Other nucleotide sequences from this sample produce the same CDR3.

Study conclusions and caveats: Researchers sampled only blood; tissue repertoires likely differ.

The CDR3 extends over 14 amino acids. The germline CDR1 and CDR2 sequences are MNHNS and SASEGT. The V and J ends lost 4 bases and 3 bases, in that order; junction bases with no gene match: 5. Donors, healthy HIV-negative adults, lacked recent acute infections or vaccinations. This clonotype was sampled from a woman in her forties in good health. Some clones in this sample may be carry-over from other donors' samples. The material sequenced was PBMCs. The chain combines TRBV6-1 with TRBJ2-7, with 8 nucleotides matching TRBD2. CDR3: CASSVAGGSYEQYF. The CDR3 region has the DNA TGTGCCAGCAGTGTGGCGGGAGGCAGCTACGAGCAGTACTTC.